This TCR beta chain was captured in a study of regulatory dendritic cells for organ transplantation. Study summary: On day 6, the dendritic cells were exposed to LPS. Study observations and caveats: Regulatory dendritic cells appeared to expand memory CD8+ clones less than mature ones. Memory CD8+ T cells were the most oligoclonal; naive cells were highly diverse.

Generated by immunoSEQ multiplex PCR, the TCRdb table keeps only in-frame clones and is missing some. The table has 15,000 to 20,000 clones, approximately 79% seen once; the top ten hold more than 3%. The CDR3 sequence is 14 residues long. Germline assignment: CDR1 MNHNY and CDR2 SVGAGI (reference sequence). Trimming stripped 4 bases from V and 8 bases from J, with 17 bases between. Sorted T cells were CFSE-labeled and cultured 5 days with allogeneic regulatory or mature dendritic cells at 1:10. Naive CD45RA+ and memory CD45RO+ CD4+ or CD8+ T cells were FACS-sorted. Comment on this clone: Its antigen is unidentified.

Sequenced input: memory CD4+ T cells from blood cultured with regulatory dendritic cells. Sample subset: CD45RO+ memory T cells. This sequence joins TRBV6-6 and TRBJ1-2; D unclear. The sequence derives from a human donor in good health. The CDR3, as DNA: TGTGCCAGCAGTTTCGACGGAACCTTTGGGGGCTACACCTTC. The encoded protein is CASSFDGTFGGYTF.